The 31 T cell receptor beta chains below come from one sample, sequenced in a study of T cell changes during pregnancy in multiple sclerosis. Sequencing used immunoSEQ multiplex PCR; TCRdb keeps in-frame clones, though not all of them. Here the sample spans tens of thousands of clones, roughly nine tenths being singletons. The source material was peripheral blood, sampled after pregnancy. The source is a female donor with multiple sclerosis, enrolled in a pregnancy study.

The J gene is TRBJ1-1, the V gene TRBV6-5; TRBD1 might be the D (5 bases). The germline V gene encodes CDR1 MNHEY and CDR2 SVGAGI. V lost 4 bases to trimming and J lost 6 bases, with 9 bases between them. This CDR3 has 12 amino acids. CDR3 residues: CASSFRGSEAFF. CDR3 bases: TGTGCCAGCAGTTTTAGGGGCTCTGAAGCTTTCTTT.

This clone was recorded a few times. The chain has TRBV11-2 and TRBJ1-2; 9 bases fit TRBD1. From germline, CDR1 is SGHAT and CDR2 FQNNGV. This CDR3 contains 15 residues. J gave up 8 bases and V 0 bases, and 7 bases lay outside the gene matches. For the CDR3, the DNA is TGTGCCAGCAGCTTAGAAACAGGGGGCTTGGGAGGCTACACCTTC. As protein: CASSLETGGLGGYTF. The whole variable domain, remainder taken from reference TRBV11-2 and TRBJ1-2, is EAGVAQSPRYKIIEKRQSVAFWCNPISGHATLYWYQQILGQGPKLLIQFQNNGVVDDSQLPKDRFSAERLKGVDSTLKIQPAKLEDSAVYLCASSLETGGLGGYTFGSGTRLTVV.

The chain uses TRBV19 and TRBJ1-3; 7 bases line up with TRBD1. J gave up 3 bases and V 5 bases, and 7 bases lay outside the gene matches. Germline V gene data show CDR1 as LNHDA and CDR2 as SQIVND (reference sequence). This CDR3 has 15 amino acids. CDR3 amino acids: CASSLGGGNGNTIYF. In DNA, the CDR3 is TGTGCCAGTAGTCTAGGAGGGGGCAATGGAAACACCATATATTTT.

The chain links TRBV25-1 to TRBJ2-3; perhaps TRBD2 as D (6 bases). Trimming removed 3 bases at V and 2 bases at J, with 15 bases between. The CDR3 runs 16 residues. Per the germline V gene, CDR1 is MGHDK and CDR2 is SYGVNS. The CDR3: CASSEGASDLTDTQYF. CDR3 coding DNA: TGTGCCAGCAGTGAGGGAGCTAGCGATCTCACAGATACGCAGTATTTT.

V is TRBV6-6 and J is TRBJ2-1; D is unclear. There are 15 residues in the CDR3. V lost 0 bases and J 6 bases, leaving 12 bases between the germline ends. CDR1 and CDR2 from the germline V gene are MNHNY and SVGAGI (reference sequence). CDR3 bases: TGTGCCAGCAGTTACTCCGGCGGTAGGTTCAATGAGCAGTTCTTC. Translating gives CASSYSGGRFNEQFF.

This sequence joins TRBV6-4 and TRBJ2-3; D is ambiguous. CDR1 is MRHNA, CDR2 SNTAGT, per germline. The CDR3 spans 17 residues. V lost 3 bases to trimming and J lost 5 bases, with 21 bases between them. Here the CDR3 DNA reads TGTGCCAGCAGTGAACCCGTCCTAGTTGATGTGAGAGATACGCAGTATTTT. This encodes CASSEPVLVDVRDTQYF.

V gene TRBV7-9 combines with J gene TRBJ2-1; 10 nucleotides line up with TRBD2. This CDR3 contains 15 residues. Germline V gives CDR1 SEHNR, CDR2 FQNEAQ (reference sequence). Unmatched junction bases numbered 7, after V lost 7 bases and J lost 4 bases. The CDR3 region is CASNLGLAEYNEQFF. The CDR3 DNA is TGTGCCAGCAACCTAGGACTAGCGGAATACAATGAGCAGTTCTTC.

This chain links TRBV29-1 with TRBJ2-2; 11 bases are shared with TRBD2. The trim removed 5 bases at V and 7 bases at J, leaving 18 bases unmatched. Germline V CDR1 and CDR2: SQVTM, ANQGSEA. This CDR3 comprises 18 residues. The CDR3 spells CSVQGGTGLAARGGELFF. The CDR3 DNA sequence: TGCAGCGTTCAAGGGGGAACGGGACTAGCGGCCAGGGGCGGGGAGCTGTTTTTT.

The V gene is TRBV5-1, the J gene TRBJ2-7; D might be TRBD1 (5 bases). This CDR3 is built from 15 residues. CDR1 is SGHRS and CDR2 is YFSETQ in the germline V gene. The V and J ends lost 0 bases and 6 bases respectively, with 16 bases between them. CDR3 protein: CASSLGGSPRAEQYF. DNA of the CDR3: TGCGCCAGCAGCTTGGGGGGCAGCCCTCGGGCCGAGCAGTACTTC.

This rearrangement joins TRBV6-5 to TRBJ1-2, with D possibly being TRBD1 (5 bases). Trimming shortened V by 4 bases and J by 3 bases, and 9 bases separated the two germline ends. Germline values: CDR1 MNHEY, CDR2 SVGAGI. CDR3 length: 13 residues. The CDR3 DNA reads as TGTGCCAGCAGTTTCACAGGAGACTATGGCTACACCTTC. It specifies CASSFTGDYGYTF.

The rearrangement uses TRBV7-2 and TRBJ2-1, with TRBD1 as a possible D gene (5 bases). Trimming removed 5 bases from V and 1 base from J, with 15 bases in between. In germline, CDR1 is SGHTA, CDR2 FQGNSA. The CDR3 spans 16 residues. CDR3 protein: CASSARQPFSYNEQFF. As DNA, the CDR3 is TGTGCCAGCAGCGCGCGACAGCCTTTTTCCTACAATGAGCAGTTCTTC.

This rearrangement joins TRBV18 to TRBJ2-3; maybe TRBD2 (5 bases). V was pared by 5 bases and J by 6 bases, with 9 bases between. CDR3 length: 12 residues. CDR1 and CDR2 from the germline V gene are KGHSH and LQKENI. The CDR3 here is CASSVRDDTQYF. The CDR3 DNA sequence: TGTGCCAGCTCAGTCCGGGATGATACGCAGTATTTT.

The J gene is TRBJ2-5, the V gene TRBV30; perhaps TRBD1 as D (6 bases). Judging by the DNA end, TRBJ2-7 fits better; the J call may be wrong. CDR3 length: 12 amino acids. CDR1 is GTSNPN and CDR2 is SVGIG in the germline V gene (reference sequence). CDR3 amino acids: CAWRDRAYEQYF. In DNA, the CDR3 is TGTGCCTGGAGGGACAGAGCCTACGAGCAGTACTTC.

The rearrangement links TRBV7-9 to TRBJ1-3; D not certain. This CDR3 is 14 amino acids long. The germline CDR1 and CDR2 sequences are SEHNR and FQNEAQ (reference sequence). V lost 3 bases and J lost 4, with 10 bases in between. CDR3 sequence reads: CASSFASKGNTIYF. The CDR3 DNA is TGTGCCAGCAGCTTCGCCAGTAAGGGAAACACCATATATTTT.

The CDR3 coding sequence is TGCGCCAGCAGCCAAGGATCAGGCCGATATAGCAATCAGCCCCAGCATTTT. Encoded protein: CASSQGSGRYSNQPQHF. The chain links TRBV4-1 to TRBJ1-5; D is unresolved. Germline CDR1 reads MGHRA; CDR2 reads YSYEKL. Deletions cut 1 base from V and 0 bases from J, with 13 bases between. The CDR3 runs 17 residues.

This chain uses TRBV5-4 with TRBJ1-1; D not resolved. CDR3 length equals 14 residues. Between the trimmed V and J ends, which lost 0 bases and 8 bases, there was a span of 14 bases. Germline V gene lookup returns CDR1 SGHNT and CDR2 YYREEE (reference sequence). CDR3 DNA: TGTGCCAGCAGCTTGGCAGCGGCAGCCACCGAAGCTTTCTTT. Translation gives CASSLAAAATEAFF.

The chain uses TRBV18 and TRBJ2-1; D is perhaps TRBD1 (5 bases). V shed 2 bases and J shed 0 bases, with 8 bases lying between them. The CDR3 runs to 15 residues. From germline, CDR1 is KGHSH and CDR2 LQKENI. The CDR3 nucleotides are TGTGCCAGCTCACCAGCAGGGTCCTCCTACAATGAGCAGTTCTTC. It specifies CASSPAGSSYNEQFF.

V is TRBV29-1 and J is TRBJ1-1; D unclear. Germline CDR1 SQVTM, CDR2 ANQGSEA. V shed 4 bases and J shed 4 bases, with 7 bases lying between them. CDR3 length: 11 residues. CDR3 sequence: CSVASVTEAFF. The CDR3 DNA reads TGCAGCGTTGCTTCAGTCACTGAAGCTTTCTTT.

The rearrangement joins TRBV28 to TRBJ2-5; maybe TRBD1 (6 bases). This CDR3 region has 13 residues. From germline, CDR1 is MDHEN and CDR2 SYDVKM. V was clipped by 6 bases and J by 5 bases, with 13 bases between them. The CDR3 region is CASSRDNRETQYF. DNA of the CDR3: TGTGCCAGCAGCAGGGACAATCGGGAGACCCAGTACTTC.

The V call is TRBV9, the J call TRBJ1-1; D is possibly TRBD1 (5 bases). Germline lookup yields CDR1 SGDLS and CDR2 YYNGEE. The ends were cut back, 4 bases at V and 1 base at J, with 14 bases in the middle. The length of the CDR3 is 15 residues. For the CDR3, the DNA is TGTGCCAGCAGCACCCCCCAGGGAGGGAACACTGAAGCTTTCTTT. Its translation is CASSTPQGGNTEAFF.

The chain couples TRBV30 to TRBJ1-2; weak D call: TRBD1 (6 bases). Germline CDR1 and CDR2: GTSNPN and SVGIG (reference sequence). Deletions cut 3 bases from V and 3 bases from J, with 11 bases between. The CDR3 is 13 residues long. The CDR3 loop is CAWRSQGDYGYTF. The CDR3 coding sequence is TGTGCCTGGAGATCACAGGGAGACTATGGCTACACCTTC.

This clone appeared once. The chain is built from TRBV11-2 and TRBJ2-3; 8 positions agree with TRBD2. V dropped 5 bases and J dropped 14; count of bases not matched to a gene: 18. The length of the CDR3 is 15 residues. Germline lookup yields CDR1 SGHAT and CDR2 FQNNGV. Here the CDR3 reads CASSQALAGVQSWYF. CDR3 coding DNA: TGTGCCAGCAGCCAAGCCCTAGCGGGTGTTCAATCGTGGTATTTT.

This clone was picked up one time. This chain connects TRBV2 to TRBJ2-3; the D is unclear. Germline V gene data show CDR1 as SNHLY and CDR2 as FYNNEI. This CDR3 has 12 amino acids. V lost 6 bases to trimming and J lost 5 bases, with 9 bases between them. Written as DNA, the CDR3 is TGTGCCAGCAGGAATCTAGGAGATACGCAGTATTTT. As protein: CASRNLGDTQYF.

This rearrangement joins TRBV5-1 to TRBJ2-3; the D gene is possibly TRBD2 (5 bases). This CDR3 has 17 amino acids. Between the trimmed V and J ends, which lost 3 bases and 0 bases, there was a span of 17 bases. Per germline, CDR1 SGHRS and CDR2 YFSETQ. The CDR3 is CASSWFSGEPSTDTQYF. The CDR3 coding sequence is TGCGCCAGCAGCTGGTTCTCCGGGGAGCCTAGCACAGATACGCAGTATTTT.

The chain's CDR3 is CASGFPGQETQYF. The CDR3 nucleotides read TGTGCTAGTGGTTTCCCAGGGCAAGAGACCCAGTACTTC. The chain carries TRBV12-5 and TRBJ2-5, with D perhaps TRBD1 (5 bases). This CDR3 comprises 13 residues. From germline, CDR1 is LGHNT and CDR2 FRNRAP. V lost 3 bases and J lost 2, with 7 bases in between.

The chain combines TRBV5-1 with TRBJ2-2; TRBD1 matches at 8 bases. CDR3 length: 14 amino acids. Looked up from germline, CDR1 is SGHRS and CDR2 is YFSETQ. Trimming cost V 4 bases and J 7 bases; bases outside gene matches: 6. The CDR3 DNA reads TGCGCCAGCAGCGAACGGACAGGGAGCGGGGAGCTGTTTTTT. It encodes CASSERTGSGELFF.

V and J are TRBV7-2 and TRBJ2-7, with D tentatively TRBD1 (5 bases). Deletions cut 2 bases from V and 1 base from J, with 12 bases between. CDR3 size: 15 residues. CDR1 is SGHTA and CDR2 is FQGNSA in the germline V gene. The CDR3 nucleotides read TGTGCCAGCAGCTTAAGCCCGACAGTTTCCTACGAGCAGTACTTC. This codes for CASSLSPTVSYEQYF.

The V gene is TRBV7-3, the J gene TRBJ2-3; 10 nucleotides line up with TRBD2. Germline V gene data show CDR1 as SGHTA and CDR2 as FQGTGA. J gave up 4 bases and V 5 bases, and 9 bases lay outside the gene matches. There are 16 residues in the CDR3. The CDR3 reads CASSPIGLAGADTQYF. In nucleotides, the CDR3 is TGTGCCAGCAGCCCAATTGGTCTAGCGGGAGCAGATACGCAGTATTTT.

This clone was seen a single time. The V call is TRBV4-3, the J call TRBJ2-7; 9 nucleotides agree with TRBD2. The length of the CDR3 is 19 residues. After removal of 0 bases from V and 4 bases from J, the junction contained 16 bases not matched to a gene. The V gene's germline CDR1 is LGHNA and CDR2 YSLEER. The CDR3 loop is CASSQDYALAGAIRYEQYF. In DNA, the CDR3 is TGCGCCAGCAGCCAAGATTACGCCTTAGCGGGAGCCATCCGGTACGAGCAGTACTTC.

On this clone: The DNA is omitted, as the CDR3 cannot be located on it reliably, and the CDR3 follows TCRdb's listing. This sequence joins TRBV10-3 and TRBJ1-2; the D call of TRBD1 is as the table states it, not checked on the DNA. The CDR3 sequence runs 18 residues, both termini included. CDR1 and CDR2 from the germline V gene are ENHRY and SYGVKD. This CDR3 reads CAISDYSGQGALRYGYTF.

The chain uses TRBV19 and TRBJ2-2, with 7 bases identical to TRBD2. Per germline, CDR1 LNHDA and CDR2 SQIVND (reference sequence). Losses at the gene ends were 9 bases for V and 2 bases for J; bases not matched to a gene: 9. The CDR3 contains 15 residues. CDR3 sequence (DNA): TGTGCCAGCGCTGGTGCGGGGGTTAACACCGGGGAGCTGTTTTTT. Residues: CASAGAGVNTGELFF. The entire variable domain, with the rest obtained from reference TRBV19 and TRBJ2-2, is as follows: DGGITQSPKYLFRKEGQNVTLSCEQNLNHDAMYWYRQDPGQGLRLIYYSQIVNDFQKGDIAEGYSVSREKKESFPLTVTSAQKNPTAFYLCASAGAGVNTGELFFGEGSRLTVL.